What follows are 13 T cell receptor beta chains derived from one specimen sequenced in a study of blood T cell repertoires in COVID-19. TCRdb's table, derived via immunoSEQ multiplex PCR, lists solely in-frame clones and lacks some. The sample records over 250,000 clones, 75% to 85% being singletons. Input material: peripheral blood. All receptors derive from a man aged 45-65 years with active or convalescent COVID-19.

The gene calls are TRBV5-1 and TRBJ2-7, with TRBD1 matching over 12 bases. CDR1 and CDR2 (germline): SGHRS, YFSETQ. Trimming removed 4 bases from V and 1 base from J; junction bases left unmatched: 3. The CDR3 length is 15 residues. In nucleotides, the CDR3 is TGCGCCAGCAGCCCGGGACAGGGGGCTTCCTACGAGCAGTACTTC. Protein sequence: CASSPGQGASYEQYF.

This clone occurred once. The chain carries TRBV28 and TRBJ1-2; 7 nucleotides align to TRBD1. V shed 5 bases, J shed 5 bases, and the junction held 11 bases outside the gene matches. From germline, CDR1 is MDHEN and CDR2 SYDVKM. The CDR3 consists of 15 residues. The CDR3: CASSPQDRQGYGYTF. The CDR3 DNA is TGTGCCAGCAGTCCCCAGGACAGGCAAGGTTATGGCTACACCTTC.

The V and J genes are TRBV7-2 and TRBJ1-1; 8 bases are shared with TRBD1. Losses at the gene ends were 6 bases for V and 4 bases for J; bases not matched to a gene: 4. This CDR3 region has 13 residues. Germline V gives CDR1 SGHTA, CDR2 FQGNSA. The CDR3 region is CASSGTGTTEAFF. The CDR3, as DNA: TGTGCCAGCAGTGGGACAGGTACCACTGAAGCTTTCTTT.

This clone has just one count. V gene TRBV7-2 combines with J gene TRBJ1-1; 7 bases agree with TRBD1. This CDR3 contains 14 residues. V was pared by 1 base and J by 3 bases, with 2 bases of the junction left unmatched. The germline gives CDR1 SGHTA, CDR2 FQGNSA. The CDR3 nucleotides are TGTGCCAGCAGCTTAGGGGACAGTTACACTGAAGCTTTCTTT. Its protein product is CASSLGDSYTEAFF.

The chain is built from TRBV7-6 and TRBJ2-1; 7 bases map to TRBD1. Trimming took 4 bases from V and 6 from J; bases not matched to a gene: 6. CDR3 length: 14 amino acids. CDR1 and CDR2 (germline): SGHVS, FNYEAQ. This CDR3 reads CASSSRQGSNEQFF. In nucleotides, the CDR3 is TGTGCCAGCAGCTCACGACAGGGTAGCAATGAGCAGTTCTTC.

This chain connects TRBV12-5 to TRBJ1-3; no reliable D call. CDR3 length: 15 amino acids. V dropped 0 bases and J dropped 1 base, with 7 bases sitting between them. Germline CDR1 is LGHNT and CDR2 is FRNRAP. CDR3 sequence (DNA): TGTGCTAGTGGTTTGGTAGTCAGTTCTGGAAACACCATATATTTT. Residues: CASGLVVSSGNTIYF.

The chain links TRBV6-1 to TRBJ2-5; the D is unclear. The CDR3 extends over 14 amino acids. Trimming removed 2 bases at V and 2 bases at J, with 9 bases between. Germline V gives CDR1 MNHNS, CDR2 SASEGT. The CDR3 region has the DNA TGTGCCAGCAGTGAACGACATTTGCAAGAGACCCAGTACTTC. As protein: CASSERHLQETQYF.

As regards this clone: Other nucleotide sequences in the sample specify the same CDR3. The chain uses TRBV12-3 or TRBV12-4 and TRBJ1-5; tentative D call: TRBD1 (5 bases). V lost 6 bases and J 4 bases, leaving 10 bases between the germline ends. This CDR3 region has 13 residues. The CDR3 DNA sequence: TGTGCCAGCAGCTTTGCAGGGAATCAGCCCCAGCATTTT. Protein: CASSFAGNQPQHF.

The chain has TRBV5-4 and TRBJ2-5; 8 nucleotides match TRBD2. Germline assignment: CDR1 SGHNT and CDR2 YYREEE (reference sequence). The CDR3 sequence is 16 residues long. The V segment lost 2 bases and the J segment 1 base; nucleotides outside the gene matches: 7. The CDR3 bases are TGTGCCAGCAGCTTTCCGGGACTAGTGATCCAAGAGACCCAGTACTTC. Translation gives CASSFPGLVIQETQYF.

The V and J genes are TRBV19 and TRBJ2-1; 7 bases map to TRBD2. The CDR3 spans 15 residues. Germline V lookup: CDR1 LNHDA, CDR2 SQIVND (reference sequence). V shed 5 bases and J 0 bases; nucleotides not matched to a gene: 4. The chain's CDR3 is CASSGGVDSYNEQFF. CDR3 in DNA: TGTGCCAGTAGTGGGGGGGTAGACTCCTACAATGAGCAGTTCTTC.

The chain carries TRBV7-2 and TRBJ1-5, with a weak D call TRBD1 (5 bases). From germline, CDR1 is SGHTA and CDR2 FQGNSA. The CDR3 covers 15 residues. V lost 5 bases and J lost 3, with 14 bases in between. The CDR3 spells CASSPGVGINQPQHF. DNA for the CDR3: TGTGCCAGCAGCCCGGGGGTAGGGATCAATCAGCCCCAGCATTTT.

The chain links TRBV4-3 to TRBJ2-7, with D maybe TRBD1 (7 bases). CDR3 length equals 15 residues. The ends were cut back, 0 bases at V and 4 bases at J, with 13 bases in the middle. The germline V gene has CDR1 LGHNA and CDR2 YSLEER. CDR3 region: CASSQDRAGGYEQYF. The CDR3 nucleotides are TGCGCCAGCAGCCAAGATAGGGCAGGGGGGTACGAGCAGTACTTC.

The chain joins TRBV28 to TRBJ2-7, with 9 bases matching TRBD2. The CDR3 has 16 amino acids. Germline lookup yields CDR1 MDHEN and CDR2 SYDVKM. The junction had 10 bases not matched to a gene; V was cut back by 3 bases and J by 4 bases. CDR3 in amino acids: CASSFGAGGEVYEQYF. CDR3 sequence (DNA): TGTGCCAGCAGTTTCGGAGCGGGAGGCGAGGTTTACGAGCAGTACTTC.